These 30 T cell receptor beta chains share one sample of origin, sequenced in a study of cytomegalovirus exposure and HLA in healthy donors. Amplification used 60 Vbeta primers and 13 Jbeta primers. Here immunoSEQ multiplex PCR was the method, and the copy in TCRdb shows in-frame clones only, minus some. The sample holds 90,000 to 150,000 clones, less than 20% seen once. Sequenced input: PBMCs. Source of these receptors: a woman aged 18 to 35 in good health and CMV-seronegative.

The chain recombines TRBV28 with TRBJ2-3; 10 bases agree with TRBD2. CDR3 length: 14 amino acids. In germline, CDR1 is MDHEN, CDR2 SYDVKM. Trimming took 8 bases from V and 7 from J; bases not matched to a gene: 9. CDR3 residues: CASLSGGARNTQYF. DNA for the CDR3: TGTGCCAGCCTGAGCGGGGGGGCCCGGAATACGCAGTATTTT.

Here the CDR3 DNA reads TGCAGCGTCCTGGGGGGGACGTTGAACACTGAAGCTTTCTTT. It encodes CSVLGGTLNTEAFF. The chain has TRBV29-1 and TRBJ1-1, with a possible D match to TRBD1 (5 bases). The length of the CDR3 is 14 residues. The ends were cut back, 6 bases at V and 0 bases at J, with 14 bases in the middle. CDR1 and CDR2 (germline): SQVTM, ANQGSEA.

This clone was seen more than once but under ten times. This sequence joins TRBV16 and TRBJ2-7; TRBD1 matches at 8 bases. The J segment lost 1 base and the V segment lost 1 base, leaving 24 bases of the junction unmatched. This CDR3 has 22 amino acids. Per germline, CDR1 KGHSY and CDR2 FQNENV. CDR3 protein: CASSQLGHWLGQGAMKSYEQYF. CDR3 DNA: TGTGCCAGCAGCCAATTGGGACATTGGTTAGGACAGGGTGCGATGAAATCCTACGAGCAGTACTTC. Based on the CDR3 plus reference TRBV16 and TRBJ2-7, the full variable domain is GEEVAQTPKHLVRGEGQKAKLYCAPIKGHSYVFWYQQVLKNEFKFLISFQNENVFDETGMPKERFSAKCLPNSPCSLEIQATKLEDSAVYFCASSQLGHWLGQGAMKSYEQYFGPGTRLTVT.

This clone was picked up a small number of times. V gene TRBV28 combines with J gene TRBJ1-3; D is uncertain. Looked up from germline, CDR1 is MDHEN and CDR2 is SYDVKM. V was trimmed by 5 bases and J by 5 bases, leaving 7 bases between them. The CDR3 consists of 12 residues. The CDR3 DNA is TGTGCCAGCAGTCTAGGAAGAAACACCATATATTTT. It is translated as CASSLGRNTIYF.

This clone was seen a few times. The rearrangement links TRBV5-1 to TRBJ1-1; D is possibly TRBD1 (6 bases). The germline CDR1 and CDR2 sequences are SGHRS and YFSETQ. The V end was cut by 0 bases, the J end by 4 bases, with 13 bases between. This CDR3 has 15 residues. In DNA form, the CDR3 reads TGCGCCAGCAGCTTGGGACGGGGGGCGAGCACTGAAGCTTTCTTT. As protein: CASSLGRGASTEAFF.

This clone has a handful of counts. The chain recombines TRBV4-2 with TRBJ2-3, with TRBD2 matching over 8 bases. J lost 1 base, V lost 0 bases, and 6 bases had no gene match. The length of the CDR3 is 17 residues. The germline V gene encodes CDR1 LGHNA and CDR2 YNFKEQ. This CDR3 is CASSQEPRGGGTDTQYF. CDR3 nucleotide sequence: TGTGCCAGCAGCCAAGAACCCCGGGGGGGCGGCACAGATACGCAGTATTTT.

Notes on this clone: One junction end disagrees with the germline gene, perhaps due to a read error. The CDR3, as DNA: TGTGCCAGCAGTTACGAAGATGGGGCACCCTACTTT. It translates to CASSYEDGAPYF. This chain uses TRBV6-6 with TRBJ1-1; D is possibly TRBD1 (5 bases). The CDR3 consists of 12 residues. Germline V gene sequence: CDR1 MNHNY, CDR2 SVGAGI (reference sequence).

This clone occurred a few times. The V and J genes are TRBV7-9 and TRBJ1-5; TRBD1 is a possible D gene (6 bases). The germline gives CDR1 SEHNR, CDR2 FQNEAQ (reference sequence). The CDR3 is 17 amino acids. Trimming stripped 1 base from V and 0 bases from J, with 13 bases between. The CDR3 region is CASSLGDRLYSNQPQHF. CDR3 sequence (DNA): TGTGCCAGCAGCTTAGGAGACAGGCTCTATAGCAATCAGCCCCAGCATTTT.

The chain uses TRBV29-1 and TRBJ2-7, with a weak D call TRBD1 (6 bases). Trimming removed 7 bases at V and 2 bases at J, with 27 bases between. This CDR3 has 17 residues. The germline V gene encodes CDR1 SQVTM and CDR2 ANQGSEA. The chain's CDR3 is CSGKLQGPMRRTYEQYF. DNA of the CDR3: TGCAGCGGCAAATTACAGGGCCCAATGCGAAGAACCTACGAGCAGTACTTC.

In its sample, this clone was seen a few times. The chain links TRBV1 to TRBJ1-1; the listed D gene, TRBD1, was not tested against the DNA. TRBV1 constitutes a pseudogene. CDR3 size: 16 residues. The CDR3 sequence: CTSSPVPKQADTEAFF. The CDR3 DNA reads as TGCACCAGCAGTCCCGTCCCGAAACAGGCGGACACTGAAGCTTTCTTT.

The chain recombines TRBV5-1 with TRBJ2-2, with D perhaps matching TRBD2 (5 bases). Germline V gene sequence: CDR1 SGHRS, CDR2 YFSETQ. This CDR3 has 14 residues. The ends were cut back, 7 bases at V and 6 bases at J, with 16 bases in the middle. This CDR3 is CASPARAEPGELFF. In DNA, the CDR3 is TGCGCCAGCCCCGCGCGGGCTGAACCCGGGGAGCTGTTTTTT.

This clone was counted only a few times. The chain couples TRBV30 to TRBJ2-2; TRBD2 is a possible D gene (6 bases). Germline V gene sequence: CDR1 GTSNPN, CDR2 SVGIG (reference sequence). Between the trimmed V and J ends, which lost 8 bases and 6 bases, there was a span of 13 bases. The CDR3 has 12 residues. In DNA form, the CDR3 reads TGTGCCGTTCCAGGGAGGCCCGGGGAGCTGTTTTTT. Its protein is CAVPGRPGELFF.

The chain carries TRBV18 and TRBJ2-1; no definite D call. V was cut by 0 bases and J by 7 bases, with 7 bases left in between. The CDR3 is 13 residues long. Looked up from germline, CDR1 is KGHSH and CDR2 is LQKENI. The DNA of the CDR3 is TGTGCCAGCTCACCACCGAGTATTAATGAGCAGTTCTTC. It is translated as CASSPPSINEQFF. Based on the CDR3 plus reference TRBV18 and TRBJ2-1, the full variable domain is NAGVMQNPRHLVRRRGQEARLRCSPMKGHSHVYWYRQLPEEGLKFMVYLQKENIIDESGMPKERFSAEFPKEGPSILRIQQVVRGDSAAYFCASSPPSINEQFFGPGTRLTVL.

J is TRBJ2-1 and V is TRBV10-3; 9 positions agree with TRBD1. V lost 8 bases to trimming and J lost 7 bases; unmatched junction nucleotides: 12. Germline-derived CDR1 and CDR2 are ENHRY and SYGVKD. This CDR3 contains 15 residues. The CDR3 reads CAIGPDRGAQNEQFF. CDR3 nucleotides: TGTGCCATCGGTCCCGACAGGGGGGCGCAGAATGAGCAGTTCTTC.

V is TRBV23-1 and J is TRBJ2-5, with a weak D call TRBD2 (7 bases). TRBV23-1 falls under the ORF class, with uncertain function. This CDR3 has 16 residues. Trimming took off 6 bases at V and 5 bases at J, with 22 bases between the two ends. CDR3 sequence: CASSSPVGGPWETQYF. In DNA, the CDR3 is TGCGCCAGCAGCAGTCCCGTCGGGGGGCCCTGGGAGACCCAGTACTTC.

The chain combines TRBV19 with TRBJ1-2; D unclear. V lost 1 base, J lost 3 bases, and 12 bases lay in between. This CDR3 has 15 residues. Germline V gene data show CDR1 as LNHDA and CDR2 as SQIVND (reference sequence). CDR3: CASSIAKRKYYGYTF. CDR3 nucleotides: TGTGCCAGTAGTATAGCAAAGAGGAAATACTATGGCTACACCTTC.

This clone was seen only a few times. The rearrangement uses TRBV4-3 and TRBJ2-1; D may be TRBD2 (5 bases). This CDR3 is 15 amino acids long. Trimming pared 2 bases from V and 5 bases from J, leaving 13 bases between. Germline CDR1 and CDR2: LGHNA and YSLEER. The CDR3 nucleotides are TGCGCCAGCAGCCAACAAGGTCAGACTAACAATGAGCAGTTCTTC. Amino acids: CASSQQGQTNNEQFF.

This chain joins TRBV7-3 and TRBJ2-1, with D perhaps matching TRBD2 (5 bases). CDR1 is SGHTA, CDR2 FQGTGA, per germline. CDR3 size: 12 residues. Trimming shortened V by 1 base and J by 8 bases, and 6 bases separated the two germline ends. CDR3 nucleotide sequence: TGTGCCAGCAGCTTAAACGGGGATGAGCAGTTCTTC. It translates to CASSLNGDEQFF.

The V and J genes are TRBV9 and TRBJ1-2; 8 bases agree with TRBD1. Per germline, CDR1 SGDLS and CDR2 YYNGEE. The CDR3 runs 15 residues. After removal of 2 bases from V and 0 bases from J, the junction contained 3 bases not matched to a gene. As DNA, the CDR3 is TGTGCCAGCAGCGTCGGACAGGGAGCTAACTATGGCTACACCTTC. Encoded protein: CASSVGQGANYGYTF.

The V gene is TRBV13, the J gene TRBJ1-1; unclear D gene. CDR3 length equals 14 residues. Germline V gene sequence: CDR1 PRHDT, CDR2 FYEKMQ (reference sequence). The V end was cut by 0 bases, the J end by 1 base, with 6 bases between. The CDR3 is CASSLGSGNTEAFF. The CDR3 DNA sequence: TGTGCCAGCAGCTTAGGTTCAGGGAACACTGAAGCTTTCTTT. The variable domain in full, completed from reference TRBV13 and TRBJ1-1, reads AAGVIQSPRHLIKEKRETATLKCYPIPRHDTVYWYQQGPGQDPQFLISFYEKMQSDKGSIPDRFSAQQFSDYHSELNMSSLELGDSALYFCASSLGSGNTEAFFGQGTRLTVV.

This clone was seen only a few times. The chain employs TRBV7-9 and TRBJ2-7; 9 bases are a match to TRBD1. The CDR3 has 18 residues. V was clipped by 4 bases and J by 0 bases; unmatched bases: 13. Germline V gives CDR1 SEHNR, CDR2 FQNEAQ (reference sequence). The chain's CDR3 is CASSSPLQGAKLSYEQYF. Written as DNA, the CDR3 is TGTGCCAGCAGCTCACCTTTACAGGGGGCAAAACTCTCCTACGAGCAGTACTTC.

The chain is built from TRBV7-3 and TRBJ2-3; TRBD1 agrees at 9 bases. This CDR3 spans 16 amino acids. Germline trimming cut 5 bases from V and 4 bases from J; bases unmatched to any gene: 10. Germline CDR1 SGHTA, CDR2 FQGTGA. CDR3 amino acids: CASSMHRGQLSDTQYF. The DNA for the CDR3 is TGTGCCAGCAGCATGCACAGGGGGCAGCTCTCAGATACGCAGTATTTT.

The DNA for the CDR3 is TGTGCCAGCAGCATGTCTGGGGCCAACGTCCTGACTTTC. It encodes CASSMSGANVLTF. This chain uses TRBV25-1 with TRBJ2-6; D is undetermined. V dropped 6 bases and J dropped 1 base, with 4 bases sitting between them. Germline loops: CDR1 MGHDK, CDR2 SYGVNS. The CDR3 spans 13 residues.

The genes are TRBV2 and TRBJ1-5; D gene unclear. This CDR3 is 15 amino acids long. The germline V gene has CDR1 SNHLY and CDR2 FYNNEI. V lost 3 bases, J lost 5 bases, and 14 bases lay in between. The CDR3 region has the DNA TGTGCCAGCAGTGACTTGCAGTCCACCGATCAGCCCCAGCATTTT. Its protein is CASSDLQSTDQPQHF.

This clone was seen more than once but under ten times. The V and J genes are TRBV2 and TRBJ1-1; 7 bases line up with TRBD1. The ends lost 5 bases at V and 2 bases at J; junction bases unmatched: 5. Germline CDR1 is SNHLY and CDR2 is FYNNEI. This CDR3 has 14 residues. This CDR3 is CASSWGQSNTEAFF. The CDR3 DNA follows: TGTGCCAGCAGTTGGGGACAGAGTAACACTGAAGCTTTCTTT.

Here the CDR3 reads CASSPPQGPSYEQYF. CDR3 nucleotide sequence: TGTGCCAGCAGCCCCCCCCAGGGCCCTTCCTACGAGCAGTACTTC. The chain couples TRBV7-9 to TRBJ2-7; D is perhaps TRBD1 (5 bases). With 5 bases removed from V and 1 base from J, the gap between germline ends came to 15 bases. The CDR3 is 15 amino acids. CDR1 is SEHNR, CDR2 FQNEAQ, per germline (reference sequence). Using reference TRBV7-9 and TRBJ2-7 for the parts outside the CDR3, the full variable domain is DTGVSQNPRHKITKRGQNVTFRCDPISEHNRLYWYRQTLGQGPEFLTYFQNEAQLEKSRLLSDRFSAERPKGSFSTLEIQRTEQGDSAMYLCASSPPQGPSYEQYFGPGTRLTVT.

For the CDR3, the DNA is TGTGCCAGCAGCGTAGGGGGAGTCAGCACAGATACGCAGTATTTT. Residues: CASSVGGVSTDTQYF. J is TRBJ2-3 and V is TRBV9, with D maybe TRBD2 (5 bases). Per germline, CDR1 SGDLS and CDR2 YYNGEE. The CDR3 has 15 residues. V lost 0 bases and J lost 0, with 8 bases in between. The whole variable domain, filled in from reference TRBV9 and TRBJ2-3, reads DSGVTQTPKHLITATGQRVTLRCSPRSGDLSVYWYQQSLDQGLQFLIQYYNGEERAKGNILERFSAQQFPDLHSELNLSSLELGDSALYFCASSVGGVSTDTQYFGPGTRLTVL.

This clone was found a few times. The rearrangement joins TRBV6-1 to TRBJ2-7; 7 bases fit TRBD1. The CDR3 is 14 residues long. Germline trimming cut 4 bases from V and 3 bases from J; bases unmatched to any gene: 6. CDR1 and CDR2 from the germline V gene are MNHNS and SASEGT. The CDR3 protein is CASSVSGQLYEQYF. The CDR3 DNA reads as TGTGCCAGCAGTGTTTCGGGACAGCTCTACGAGCAGTACTTC.

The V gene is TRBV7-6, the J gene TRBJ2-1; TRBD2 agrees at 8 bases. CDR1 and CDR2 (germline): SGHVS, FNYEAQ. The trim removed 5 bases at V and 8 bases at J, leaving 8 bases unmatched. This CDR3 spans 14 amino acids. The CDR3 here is CASSLGLVGDEQFF. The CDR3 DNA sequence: TGTGCCAGCAGCCTGGGACTAGTAGGCGATGAGCAGTTCTTC.

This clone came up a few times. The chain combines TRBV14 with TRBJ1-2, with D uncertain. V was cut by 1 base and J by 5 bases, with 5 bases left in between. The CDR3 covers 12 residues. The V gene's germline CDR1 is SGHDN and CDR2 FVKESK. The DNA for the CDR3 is TGTGCCAGCAGCCAAGCGGAGTATGGCTACACCTTC. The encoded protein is CASSQAEYGYTF.